This TCR beta chain was sequenced in a study of regulatory T cells in long-lasting Graves disease. This clonotype was detected many times. Arm-PCR with iRepertoire HTBI primers amplified the CDR3 regions for these TCR beta libraries. TCRdb redid the calling of the multiplex PCR reads with MiXCR, one entry per CDR3 protein. The top ten clones hold 9.5% to 15% of a sample with approximately 470,000 distinct CDR3 sequences, under 20% of them seen once. Documented time point: newly diagnosed GD, antithyroid drugs for less than 3 months. RNA from PBMCs was the source of the TCR library. V lost 0 bases, J lost 5 bases, and 11 bases lay in between. The CDR3 is 14 residues long. CDR1 is SGHDT and CDR2 is YYEEEE in the germline V gene. The sample also formed part of further work on T cells in Graves' hyperthyroidism and ophthalmopathy. From that second work: Stable hyperthyroidism was separated from ophthalmopathy by a model based on 13 V-J features.

The chain employs TRBV5-6 and TRBJ2-5, with D possibly being TRBD2 (5 bases). The material sequenced was peripheral blood mononuclear cells (PBMCs), taken at new diagnosis, from a patient treated with antithyroid drugs. This receptor was obtained from a man aged 40-50 years with Graves disease. Written as DNA, the CDR3 is TGTGCCAGCAGCTTGGAGGCGTGGAGGGAGACCCAGTACTTC. Amino acid sequence: CASSLEAWRETQYF.